This TCR beta chain was documented in a study of T-cell memory formation after mild COVID-19. Study-wide points: The appearance of some responding clones in pre-infection memory suggested that cross-reactive memory joined. Most CD4+ clones that shrank were in CM and EM, while CD8+ ones turned up in EMRA. CD4+ bias marked clones expanding day 15 to 37, unlike balanced contracting clones.

This clonotype was observed a handful of times. The antigen is unknown. TCR alpha and TCR beta cDNA libraries with sample barcodes and UMIs came from 5'RACE using constant-segment primers. TCRdb called the 5' RACE reads again in MiXCR, with one record for every CDR3 protein. Found here are hundreds of thousands of distinct CDR3 sequences, roughly 18% of them singletons; the top ten hold 9% to 15%. Trimming took 5 bases from V and 8 from J; bases not matched to a gene: 6. CDR1 and CDR2 (germline): SGHVS, FQNEAQ. The CDR3 length is 15 residues. This clonotype was obtained from an adult woman who had mild COVID-19 (a few samples of this study predate the infection). Cell type and time point are not known. Sequencing was carried out using PBMCs or a T cell subset sorted from them (not recorded which). The V gene is TRBV7-8, the J gene TRBJ2-1; 13 nucleotides agree with TRBD2. The CDR3 nucleotides are TGTGCCAGCAGCACAACTAGCGGGGGGGCAGATGAGCAGTTCTTC. This codes for CASSTTSGGADEQFF.